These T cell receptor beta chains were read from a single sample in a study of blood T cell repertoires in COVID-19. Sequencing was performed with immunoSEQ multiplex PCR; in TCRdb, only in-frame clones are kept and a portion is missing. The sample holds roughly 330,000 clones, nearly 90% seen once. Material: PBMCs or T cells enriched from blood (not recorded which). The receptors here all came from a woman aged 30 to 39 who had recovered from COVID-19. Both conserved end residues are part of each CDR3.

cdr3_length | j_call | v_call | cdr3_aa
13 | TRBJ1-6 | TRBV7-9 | CASNRDNNSPLHF
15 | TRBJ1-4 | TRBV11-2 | CASSLVWGAGGKLFF
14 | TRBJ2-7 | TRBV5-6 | CASTVYRGPYEQYF
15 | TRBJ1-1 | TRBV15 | CATSRRDRGGTEAFF
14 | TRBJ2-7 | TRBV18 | CASSPGQTLYEQYF
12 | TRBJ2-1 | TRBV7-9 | CASSLAFDEQFF
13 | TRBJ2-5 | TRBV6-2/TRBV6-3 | CASSRQYQETQYF
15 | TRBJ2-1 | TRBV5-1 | CASSKGLAGVNEQFF
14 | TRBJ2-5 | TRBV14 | CASRRSGAQETQYF
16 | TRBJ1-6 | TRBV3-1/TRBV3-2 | CASSQVEGVGFSPLHF
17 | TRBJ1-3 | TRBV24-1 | CATRGQGSEVGGNTIYF
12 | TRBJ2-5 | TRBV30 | CAWSVLGETQYF
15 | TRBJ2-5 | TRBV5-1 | CASSPIGSPQETQYF
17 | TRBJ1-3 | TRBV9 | CASSVVGHPTSGNTIYF
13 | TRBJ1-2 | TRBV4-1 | CASSQTGIGGYTF
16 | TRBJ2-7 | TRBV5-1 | CASSLSGTGRGYEQYF
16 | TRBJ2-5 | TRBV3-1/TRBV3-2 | CASSPYLAGAGETQYF
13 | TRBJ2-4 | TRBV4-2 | CASSQEMVQGQVF
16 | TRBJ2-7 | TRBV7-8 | CASSSRRDRPTYEQYF
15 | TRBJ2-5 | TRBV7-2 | CASSLALGREATQYF
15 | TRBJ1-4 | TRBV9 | CASSPPGGGGEKLFF
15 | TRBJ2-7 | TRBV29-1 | CSVEYIVGGAGEQYF
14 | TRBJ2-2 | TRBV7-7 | CASSPSFSAGELFF
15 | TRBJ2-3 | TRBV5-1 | CASSLRQGRPDTQYF
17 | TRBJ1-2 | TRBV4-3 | CASSQDGTGNGDYGYTF
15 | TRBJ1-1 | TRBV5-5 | CASSLGAGVYTEAFF
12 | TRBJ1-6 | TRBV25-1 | CASSDNGLLLHF
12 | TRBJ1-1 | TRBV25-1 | CASSARTGGAFF
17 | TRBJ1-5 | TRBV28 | CASSFGQGAYSNQPQHF